The 19 T cell receptor beta chains reported below all come from one sample, sequenced in a study of regulatory T cells in long-lasting Graves disease. The time point is: persistent/refractory GD, antithyroid drugs over 5 years with positive TRAb. PBMC-extracted RNA yielded the TCR library. Arm-PCR of CDR3 regions with iRepertoire HTBI primers generated TCR beta libraries. Each CDR3 protein is one row after TCRdb ran MiXCR on the multiplex PCR reads. Of a few hundred thousand distinct CDR3 sequences listed, more than 20% are singletons. Source: peripheral blood mononuclear cells (PBMCs), taken when the disease was refractory, from a patient treated with antithyroid drugs. The receptors here all came from a woman aged 35 to 49 with Graves disease.

The rearrangement joins TRBV6-2 or TRBV6-3 to TRBJ2-4; the D is unclear. This CDR3 is built from 19 residues. V shed 4 bases and J shed 0 bases, with 22 bases lying between them. Germline V lookup: CDR1 MNHEY, CDR2 SVGEGT. This CDR3 reads CASSSEPDNGPLAKNIQYF. In DNA, the CDR3 is TGTGCCAGCAGTTCAGAGCCCGATAACGGACCTCTAGCCAAAAACATTCAGTACTTC.

Sample share makes this clonotype medium-sized. The CDR3 nucleotides are TGCAGTGCTAGTTCGGTGCAGGGCGACCAAGAGACCCAGTACTTC. This encodes CSASSVQGDQETQYF. The chain combines TRBV20-1 with TRBJ2-5; D perhaps matches TRBD1 (5 bases). The CDR3 has 15 amino acids. In germline, CDR1 is DFQATT, CDR2 SNEGSKA (reference sequence). Deletions cut 3 bases from V and 0 bases from J, with 14 bases between.

This sequence joins TRBV7-2 and TRBJ2-2, with D perhaps TRBD1 (6 bases). The germline gives CDR1 SGHTA, CDR2 FQGNSA. Trimming left V 5 bases short and J 3 bases short, with 13 bases between. The CDR3 totals 15 residues. CDR3 sequence: CASSRGQSYTGELFF. In nucleotides, the CDR3 is TGTGCCAGCAGCCGGGGACAATCTTACACCGGGGAGCTGTTTTTT. Full variable domain (remainder filled in from reference TRBV7-2 and TRBJ2-2): GAGVSQSPSNKVTEKGKDVELRCDPISGHTALYWYRQSLGQGLEFLIYFQGNSAPDKSGLPSDRFSAERTGGSVSTLTIQRTQQEDSAVYLCASSRGQSYTGELFFGEGSRLTVL.

The chain combines TRBV9 with TRBJ1-1; D may be TRBD1 (6 bases). The CDR3 runs to 11 residues. V shed 4 bases and J shed 6 bases, with 7 bases lying between them. Germline V gene sequence: CDR1 SGDLS, CDR2 YYNGEE. CDR3 sequence reads: CASSRGAEAFF. The CDR3 DNA sequence: TGTGCCAGCAGCAGGGGGGCTGAAGCTTTCTTT.

A few counts support this clonotype. V is TRBV20-1 and J is TRBJ2-2, with D maybe TRBD1 (5 bases). Germline V CDR1 and CDR2: DFQATT, SNEGSKA (reference sequence). Trimming left V 7 bases short and J 0 bases short, with 15 bases between. CDR3 size: 15 residues. The CDR3 sequence: CSVTRQGSNTGELFF. For the CDR3, the DNA is TGCAGTGTCACAAGGCAGGGATCGAACACCGGGGAGCTGTTTTTT.

This CDR3 is CATSRDRKRGLTYEQYF. CDR3 bases: TGTGCCACCAGCAGAGATCGGAAGCGCGGCCTGACCTACGAGCAGTACTTC. The chain has TRBV15 and TRBJ2-7; no clear D gene. V lost 0 bases and J lost 2, with 17 bases in between. The CDR3 runs 17 residues. The V gene's germline CDR1 is LNHNV and CDR2 YYDKDF (reference sequence).

This clonotype was recorded many times. The J gene is TRBJ2-7, the V gene TRBV9; 9 nucleotides line up with TRBD1. CDR3 length equals 15 residues. Germline lookup yields CDR1 SGDLS and CDR2 YYNGEE. V shed 6 bases and J 5 bases; nucleotides not matched to a gene: 12. CDR3: CASTIRDREGDEQYF. The CDR3 DNA is TGTGCCAGCACGATAAGGGACAGGGAAGGCGACGAGCAGTACTTC.

This clonotype has ten or more counts. The CDR3 nucleotides read TGTGCCAGCAGTACTTATTACGGCGACGAGCAGTACTTC. Amino acids: CASSTYYGDEQYF. J is TRBJ2-7 and V is TRBV28, with no clear D. V was trimmed by 5 bases and J by 5 bases, leaving 13 bases between them. The CDR3 runs 13 residues. CDR1 and CDR2 (germline): MDHEN, SYDVKM.

This clonotype showed up many times. The chain has TRBV6-1 and TRBJ1-2; 8 nucleotides match TRBD1. V lost 3 bases and J lost 8; bases outside the gene matches: 5. This CDR3 contains 13 residues. Germline CDR1 is MNHNS and CDR2 is SASEGT. The CDR3 loop reads CASSETGVQGYTF. In DNA form, the CDR3 reads TGTGCCAGCAGTGAGACAGGGGTACAGGGCTACACCTTC.

This chain connects TRBV15 to TRBJ1-5; D possibly corresponds to TRBD1 (5 bases). This CDR3 has 15 residues. CDR1 is LNHNV, CDR2 YYDKDF, per germline (reference sequence). Trimming stripped 2 bases from V and 6 bases from J, with 14 bases between. In nucleotides, the CDR3 is TGTGCCACCAGCAGAACCAAGGGGTTGGCTCAGCCCCAGCATTTT. Encoded protein: CATSRTKGLAQPQHF.

The sample holds many counts of this clonotype. The rearrangement links TRBV28 to TRBJ1-6; a weak D match, TRBD1 (6 bases). Trimming removed 10 bases from V and 10 bases from J, with 14 bases in between. CDR3 size: 12 residues. CDR1 is MDHEN, CDR2 SYDVKM, per germline. The CDR3 DNA is TGTGCCATCCGGGACACTAGATCACCCCTCCACTTT. Translated, it gives CAIRDTRSPLHF.

This clonotype has a count of ten or more. J is TRBJ1-4 and V is TRBV7-8, with D maybe TRBD1 (5 bases). The V end was cut by 5 bases, the J end by 5 bases, with 15 bases between. From germline, CDR1 is SGHVS and CDR2 FQNEAQ. This CDR3 is 15 amino acids long. The CDR3 reads CASSAQAWGNEKLFF. CDR3 sequence (DNA): TGTGCCAGCAGCGCACAGGCCTGGGGCAATGAAAAACTGTTTTTT.

This clonotype has just a few counts. A much more abundant neighbour one base away suggests this may be a read error. V usage is TRBV2 and J usage is TRBJ2-7, with D perhaps TRBD2 (6 bases). V was trimmed by 5 bases and J by 2 bases, leaving 10 bases between them. Germline-derived CDR1 and CDR2 are SNHLY and FYNNEI. The CDR3 spans 13 residues. The CDR3 nucleotides are TGTGCCAGCAGTCGGGACTTCACCTACGAGCAGTACTTC. Translated: CASSRDFTYEQYF.

The chain carries TRBV11-3 and TRBJ1-3; D not resolved. The CDR3 is made up of 19 amino acids. The V gene lost 0 bases and the J gene lost 0 bases, with 18 bases spanning the gap. Germline V gene lookup returns CDR1 SGHNT and CDR2 YENEEA. This CDR3 reads CASSLDRRRSFHSGNTIYF. In DNA form, the CDR3 reads TGTGCCAGCAGCTTAGATAGAAGACGATCCTTTCACTCTGGAAACACCATATATTTT.

Concerning this clonotype itself: Being one base from a much bigger clone, this may be a read error. The chain carries TRBV28 and TRBJ1-2; 10 bases line up with TRBD1. Looked up from germline, CDR1 is MDHEN and CDR2 is SYDVKM. The V segment lost 10 bases and the J segment 5 bases; nucleotides outside the gene matches: 10. CDR3 size: 14 residues. In nucleotides, the CDR3 is TGTGCCAACCAGTCGGGACAGGGGAGGTATGGCTACACCTTC. This encodes CANQSGQGRYGYTF.

This clonotype was seen a few times. The chain couples TRBV20-1 to TRBJ1-1, with D unclear. This CDR3 spans 12 amino acids. CDR1 is DFQATT and CDR2 is SNEGSKA in the germline V gene (reference sequence). Trimming took off 0 bases at V and 7 bases at J, with 9 bases between the two ends. In DNA form, the CDR3 reads TGCAGTGCTAGAGATTTGCCACTTGAAGCTTTCTTT. It is translated as CSARDLPLEAFF.

The chain joins TRBV2 to TRBJ1-1; D gene unclear. V was pared by 4 bases and J by 1 base, with 10 bases between. CDR1 SNHLY and CDR2 FYNNEI come from the germline V gene. The CDR3 loop spans 14 amino acids. Here the CDR3 reads CASSARNPNTEAFF. The DNA of the CDR3 is TGTGCCAGCAGTGCCCGGAATCCGAACACTGAAGCTTTCTTT.

This clonotype was recorded many times. The chain is built from TRBV6-5 and TRBJ2-7; TRBD1 is a possible D gene (6 bases). The CDR3 contains 16 residues. Trimming stripped 4 bases from V and 7 bases from J, with 23 bases between. CDR1 is MNHEY, CDR2 SVGAGI, per germline. The CDR3 here is CASSSPRTENWEEQYF. CDR3 sequence (DNA): TGTGCCAGCAGTTCCCCGCGGACAGAAAATTGGGAAGAGCAGTACTTC.

The CDR3 spells CASSQSRVTPQYF. Here the CDR3 DNA reads TGTGCCAGCAGTCAATCTAGAGTAACCCCGCAGTATTTT. This chain uses TRBV27 with TRBJ2-3; no reliable D call. Deletions cut 5 bases from V and 10 bases from J, with 16 bases between. Germline V gives CDR1 MNHEY, CDR2 SMNVEV (reference sequence). This CDR3 is 13 amino acids long.